A selection of T cell receptor beta chains follows, all from one sample in a study of blood T cell repertoires in COVID-19. The assay was immunoSEQ multiplex PCR, and TCRdb's table has in-frame clones only and misses some. The repertoire has fewer than 300,000 clones, roughly 88% of them found once; the top ten carry around 0.78%. Sequenced: peripheral blood. All receptors come from a woman aged 25 to 39 with acute or convalescent COVID-19. Both conserved end residues are part of each CDR3. The D gene is left open where the match is weak. A row's size may be missing; if present it is once, few, many or a size class.

d_call j_call v_call clone_size cdr3_nt cdr3_aa
NA TRBJ2-2 TRBV19 NA TGTGCCAGTACCAGCGGGCGCCCGACCGGGGAGCTGTTTTTT CASTSGRPTGELFF
TRBD2 TRBJ2-7 TRBV4-2 few TGTGCCAGCAGCGGGGGGGTAGAGCAGTACTTC CASSGGVEQYF
TRBD2 TRBJ2-5 TRBV6-2/TRBV6-3 NA TGTGCCAGCAGTACTAGCGCCCAAGAGTACTTC CASSTSAQEYF
NA TRBJ2-7 TRBV6-1 NA TGTGCCAGCAGTCCCCGGGAGACCAACTACGAGCAGTACTTC CASSPRETNYEQYF
NA TRBJ2-5 TRBV6-5 NA TGTGCCAGCAGTTCCCGGTTCGGGGGAGAGACCCAGTACTTC CASSSRFGGETQYF
NA TRBJ2-3 TRBV24-1 NA TGTGCCACCAGTGGGTATTCCCGGTCTAGCACAGATACGCAGTATTTT CATSGYSRSSTDTQYF
NA TRBJ2-1 TRBV3-1/TRBV3-2 NA TGTGCCAGCAGCCAAGAGACTATTTGGGGTGAGCAGTTCTTC CASSQETIWGEQFF
NA TRBJ2-7 TRBV13 NA TGTGCCAGCAGCTTAGTCCATCTGAGTCCGGGCTCCTACGAGCAGTACTTC CASSLVHLSPGSYEQYF
TRBD1 TRBJ2-2 TRBV5-4 NA TGTGCCAGCAGCCAAACCGGGACAGGGGCTGTCGCCGGGGAGCTGTTTTTT CASSQTGTGAVAGELFF
NA TRBJ1-5 TRBV29-1 NA TGCAGCGCCTTAGGGGTTAGCAATCAGCCCCAGCATTTT CSALGVSNQPQHF
TRBD1 TRBJ2-2 TRBV2 NA TGTGCCAGCACCCGGGACAGGGCCGACACCGGGGAGCTGTTTTTT CASTRDRADTGELFF
NA TRBJ1-2 TRBV12-3/TRBV12-4 once TGTGCCAGCACCGAATACGGGACACCTTCCGACTTC CASTEYGTPSDF
NA TRBJ2-1 TRBV4-3 NA TGCGCCAGCAGCCAAGATTGGGACTCTACAAGGGAGCAGTTCTTC CASSQDWDSTREQFF
NA TRBJ2-5 TRBV28 NA TGTGCCAGCAGCCCGAGTCAGGGGATTCAAGAGACCCAGTACTTC CASSPSQGIQETQYF
NA TRBJ2-6 TRBV2 NA TGTGCCAGCAGTGAAGCCCAGGGTCGAGGATCTGGGGCCAACGTCCTGACTTTC CASSEAQGRGSGANVLTF
TRBD1 TRBJ2-1 TRBV19 few TGTGCCAGTAGTAACGGACAGGGGGCATATGAGCAGTTCTTC CASSNGQGAYEQFF
TRBD1 TRBJ2-4 TRBV6-5 NA TGTGCCAGCAGTAAGGGACAGGGGGTGAGCATTCAGTACTTC CASSKGQGVSIQYF
NA TRBJ2-3 TRBV21-1 NA TGTGCCAGCAGCAAAGTCGGACTAGCGGGATCCCTTAGCACAGATACGCAGTATTTT CASSKVGLAGSLSTDTQYF
NA TRBJ2-1 TRBV30 NA TGTGCCTGGCAACGGGGGGCAGGGGTCAATGAGCAGTTCTTC CAWQRGAGVNEQFF
TRBD1 TRBJ1-3 TRBV6-1 NA TGTGCCAGCAGTGAACGGGGACAGGGGGCAGGAAACACCATATATTTT CASSERGQGAGNTIYF
NA TRBJ1-1 TRBV12-3/TRBV12-4 NA TGTGCCAGCAGTTCCACTTTGATCACTGAAGCTTTCTTT CASSSTLITEAFF
NA TRBJ2-4 TRBV21-1 NA TGTGCCAGCAGCAAAGCCCCGCAGGGGATCGACATTCAGTACTTC CASSKAPQGIDIQYF
TRBD2 TRBJ2-1 TRBV19 NA TGTGCCAGTACCCCCCCCGGGAGGCTCTACAATGAGCAGTTCTTC CASTPPGRLYNEQFF
TRBD2 TRBJ2-1 TRBV14 NA TGTGCCAGCAGCCCCCTAGCGGGGAGGCTTAATGAGCAGTTCTTC CASSPLAGRLNEQFF
NA TRBJ1-1 TRBV6-6 NA TGTGCCATATCGCAAATGGAGGGGTACACTGAAGCTTTCTTT CAISQMEGYTEAFF
NA TRBJ2-2 TRBV10-2 NA TGCGCCAGCAGTGACAGGGGAGCGAACACCGGGGAGCTGTTTTTT CASSDRGANTGELFF
TRBD1 TRBJ1-1 TRBV29-1 NA TGCAGCGTTGAGCAGGGGGGTGAAGCTTTCTTT CSVEQGGEAFF
TRBD2 TRBJ2-6 TRBV5-4 NA TGTGCCAGCAGCCAGATACTAGCGGCCGGGGCCAACGTCCTGACTTTC CASSQILAAGANVLTF
NA TRBJ2-1 TRBV13 NA TGTGCCAGCAGCTTCACCGCCGGGCAGTTCTTC CASSFTAGQFF
NA TRBJ2-3 TRBV21-1 NA TGTGCCAGCAGCAAAGACAAGGGACAGGGAGGATCAGATACGCAGTATTTT CASSKDKGQGGSDTQYF
TRBD1 TRBJ2-1 TRBV24-1 NA TGTGCCACCAGTGAACCACAGGGGGCCTCCTACAATGAGCAGTTCTTC CATSEPQGASYNEQFF
NA TRBJ2-3 TRBV7-6 many TGTGCCAGCAGCTTACAACAGACACCCACAGATACGCAGTATTTT CASSLQQTPTDTQYF
NA TRBJ1-2 TRBV11-2 NA TGTGCCAGCAGCTTAGGGGGGGGCGATGGCTACACCTTC CASSLGGGDGYTF
NA TRBJ1-3 TRBV10-2 NA TGCGCCAGCAGTGAATCGAGTTCTAGTTCTGGAAACACCATATATTTT CASSESSSSSGNTIYF
NA TRBJ1-2 TRBV30 NA TGTGCCTGGGCGTCACAGGGCCACTATGGCTACACCTTC CAWASQGHYGYTF
NA TRBJ1-1 TRBV6-5 NA TGTGCCAGCAGCAGAAACCTGGACAGTGAAGCTTTCTTT CASSRNLDSEAFF
NA TRBJ2-1 TRBV4-3 NA TGCGCCAGCAGCCAAAGCCTAGCGAATTACAATGAGCAGTTCTTC CASSQSLANYNEQFF